The 13 T cell receptor beta chains given below trace back to one sample, sequenced in a study of shared clonotypes between healthy human individuals. TCRdb's copy holds only in-frame clones and misses some; the assay was immunoSEQ multiplex PCR. The data show 850,000 to 1,100,000 clones, with roughly 80% seen just once and 0.89% held by the top ten. The sequenced sample consisted of memory CD4+ T cells from PBMCs. This sample's subset: CD45RA-negative fraction. The receptors come from a man aged 18 to 29 in good health. Some clones in this sample may be carry-over from other donors' samples.

The rearrangement joins TRBV10-2 to TRBJ2-5; D unresolved. The CDR3 has 12 amino acids. Looked up from germline, CDR1 is WSHSY and CDR2 is SAAADI. Trimming took 5 bases from V and 6 from J, leaving 10 bases between them. The CDR3 bases are TGCGCCAGCAGTCCTTTCCTTAAGACCCAGTACTTC. Its translation: CASSPFLKTQYF.

This clone was seen repeatedly, ten times or more. J is TRBJ2-7 and V is TRBV11-2; tentatively, D is TRBD1 or TRBD2 (5 bases each). The CDR3 is 15 amino acids. The germline V gene encodes CDR1 SGHAT and CDR2 FQNNGV. V lost 4 bases and J lost 7, with 20 bases in between. CDR3 DNA sequence: TGTGCCAGCAGCTCCTATCCGAGGGGTAGGAGGGAGCAGTACTTC. Encoded protein: CASSSYPRGRREQYF. The whole variable domain, remainder taken from reference TRBV11-2 and TRBJ2-7, is EAGVAQSPRYKIIEKRQSVAFWCNPISGHATLYWYQQILGQGPKLLIQFQNNGVVDDSQLPKDRFSAERLKGVDSTLKIQPAKLEDSAVYLCASSSYPRGRREQYFGPGTRLTVT.

This rearrangement joins TRBV19 to TRBJ1-4; possible D gene TRBD1, 6 bases. The CDR3 runs to 18 residues. CDR1 is LNHDA and CDR2 is SQIVND in the germline V gene (reference sequence). Between the trimmed V and J ends, which lost 7 bases and 4 bases, there was a span of 25 bases. The CDR3 loop is CASTRISGGGSGNEKLFF. In nucleotides, the CDR3 is TGTGCCAGTACCCGTATTTCGGGGGGCGGATCTGGTAATGAAAAACTGTTTTTT.

This chain connects TRBV5-6 to TRBJ1-2; TRBD1 matches at 8 bases. Germline loops: CDR1 SGHDT, CDR2 YYEEEE. The V gene end was trimmed by 2 bases and the J gene end by 6 bases; junction bases not matched to a gene: 3. This CDR3 spans 13 amino acids. This CDR3 is CASSFDRGHGYTF. The CDR3 DNA reads as TGTGCCAGCAGCTTTGACAGGGGTCATGGCTACACCTTC. Supplemented by reference TRBV5-6 and TRBJ1-2, the full variable domain reads DAGVTQSPTHLIKTRGQQVTLRCSPKSGHDTVSWYQQALGQGPQFIFQYYEEEERQRGNFPDRFSGHQFPNYSSELNVNALLLGDSALYLCASSFDRGHGYTFGSGTRLTVV.

The V call is TRBV7-2, the J call TRBJ2-3, with D uncertain. The CDR3 is 15 amino acids. Trimming left V 5 bases short and J 0 bases short, with 12 bases between. The germline V gene has CDR1 SGHTA and CDR2 FQGNSA. This CDR3 reads CASSTDGASTDTQYF. The CDR3 coding sequence is TGTGCCAGCAGCACGGACGGTGCTAGCACAGATACGCAGTATTTT.

This clone was seen just once. The rearrangement links TRBV2 to TRBJ1-5, with D hard to call. Germline V gene lookup returns CDR1 SNHLY and CDR2 FYNNEI. The CDR3 length is 19 residues. V was cut by 1 base and J by 5 bases, with 24 bases left in between. CDR3 protein: CASSEVVWGFRGQDQPQHF. The CDR3 DNA reads TGTGCCAGCAGTGAAGTGGTTTGGGGATTTCGTGGGCAGGATCAGCCCCAGCATTTT.

The chain links TRBV6-5 to TRBJ2-7; a weak D match, TRBD1 (6 bases). Trimming took 2 bases from V and 3 from J, leaving 11 bases between them. CDR3 length: 14 residues. Germline CDR1 MNHEY, CDR2 SVGAGI. The chain's CDR3 is CASSYQDRSYEQYF. The CDR3 DNA follows: TGTGCCAGCAGTTACCAAGACAGGAGCTACGAGCAGTACTTC.

The table lists this clone with a count of one. This chain connects TRBV4-3 to TRBJ2-7; 7 bases align to TRBD2. The CDR3 runs to 16 residues. With 4 bases clipped from V and 0 bases from J, the junction kept 9 bases outside the gene matches. Germline V lookup: CDR1 LGHNA, CDR2 YSLEER. In nucleotides, the CDR3 is TGCGCCAGCAGCCCTATAGCGGGTGTAAGCTCCTACGAGCAGTACTTC. Translated, it gives CASSPIAGVSSYEQYF.

In regard to this clone: One junction end disagrees with the germline gene, perhaps due to a read error. This chain links TRBV29-1 with TRBJ2-7; D tentatively reads TRBD1 or TRBD2 (5 bases each). The CDR3 is 15 amino acids. Germline V CDR1 and CDR2: SQVTM, ANQGSEA. The CDR3 bases are TGCAGCGTCAACACCCTATGGGACGGCTCCTACGGGCAGTACTTC. The encoded protein is CSVNTLWDGSYGQYF.

This chain connects TRBV28 to TRBJ1-1, with D tentatively TRBD1 (6 bases). V dropped 6 bases and J dropped 6 bases, with 20 bases sitting between them. The germline V gene has CDR1 MDHEN and CDR2 SYDVKM. This CDR3 is built from 15 residues. The CDR3 DNA follows: TGTGCCAGCAGCGATTTTGGGGGCAGGGGTTCTGAAGCTTTCTTT. This codes for CASSDFGGRGSEAFF.

This chain links TRBV7-2 with TRBJ1-2, with 9 nucleotides matching TRBD1. Germline V CDR1 and CDR2: SGHTA, FQGNSA. The ends lost 5 bases at V and 7 bases at J; junction bases unmatched: 5. The CDR3 extends over 13 amino acids. The CDR3 bases are TGTGCCAGCAGCCAGGGACAGGGCCCTGGCTACACCTTC. Protein: CASSQGQGPGYTF.

This clone was detected once. The chain recombines TRBV7-2 with TRBJ1-2; D ambiguous. Per the germline V gene, CDR1 is SGHTA and CDR2 is FQGNSA. The V end was cut by 5 bases, the J end by 8 bases, with 15 bases between. This CDR3 has 13 residues. The CDR3 is CASSPTGSEGYTF. The CDR3 DNA sequence: TGTGCCAGCAGCCCGACGGGGTCTGAGGGCTACACCTTC.

This chain uses TRBV18 with TRBJ2-3, with TRBD2 matching over 8 bases. This CDR3 has 16 amino acids. From germline, CDR1 is KGHSH and CDR2 LQKENI. The junction had 11 bases not matched to a gene; V was cut back by 3 bases and J by 6 bases. CDR3 sequence reads: CASSPRGGPAGDTQYF. CDR3 in DNA: TGTGCCAGCTCACCTCGGGGGGGGCCCGCCGGGGATACGCAGTATTTT.